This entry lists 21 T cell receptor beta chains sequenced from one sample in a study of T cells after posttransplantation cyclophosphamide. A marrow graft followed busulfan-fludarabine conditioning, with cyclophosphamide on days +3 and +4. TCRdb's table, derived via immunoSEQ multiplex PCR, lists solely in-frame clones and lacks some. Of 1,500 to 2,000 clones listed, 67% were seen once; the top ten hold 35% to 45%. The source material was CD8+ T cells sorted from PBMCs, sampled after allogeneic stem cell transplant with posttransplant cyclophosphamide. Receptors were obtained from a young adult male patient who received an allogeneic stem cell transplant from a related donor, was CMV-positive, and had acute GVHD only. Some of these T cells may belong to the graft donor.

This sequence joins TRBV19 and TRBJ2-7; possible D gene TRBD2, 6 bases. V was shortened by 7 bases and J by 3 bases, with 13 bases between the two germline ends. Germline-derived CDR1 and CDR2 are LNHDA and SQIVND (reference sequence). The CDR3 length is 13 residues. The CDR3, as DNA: TGTGCCAGTATTGGAGGGGAGGACTACGAGCAGTACTTC. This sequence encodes CASIGGEDYEQYF. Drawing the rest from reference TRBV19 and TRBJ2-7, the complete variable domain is DGGITQSPKYLFRKEGQNVTLSCEQNLNHDAMYWYRQDPGQGLRLIYYSQIVNDFQKGDIAEGYSVSREKKESFPLTVTSAQKNPTAFYLCASIGGEDYEQYFGPGTRLTVT.

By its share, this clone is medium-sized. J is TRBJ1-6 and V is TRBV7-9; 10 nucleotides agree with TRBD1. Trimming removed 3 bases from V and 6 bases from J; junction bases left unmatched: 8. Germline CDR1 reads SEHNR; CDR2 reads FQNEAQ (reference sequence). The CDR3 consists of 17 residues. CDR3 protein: CASSFMDWTGGNSPLHF. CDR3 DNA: TGTGCCAGCAGCTTCATGGACTGGACAGGGGGTAATTCACCCCTCCACTTT.

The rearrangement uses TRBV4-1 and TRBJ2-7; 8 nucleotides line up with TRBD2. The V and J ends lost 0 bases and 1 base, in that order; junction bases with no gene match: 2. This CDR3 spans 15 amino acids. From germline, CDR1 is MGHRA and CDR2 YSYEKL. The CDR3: CASSQESGGSYEQYF. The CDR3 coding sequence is TGCGCCAGCAGCCAAGAAAGCGGGGGATCCTACGAGCAGTACTTC.

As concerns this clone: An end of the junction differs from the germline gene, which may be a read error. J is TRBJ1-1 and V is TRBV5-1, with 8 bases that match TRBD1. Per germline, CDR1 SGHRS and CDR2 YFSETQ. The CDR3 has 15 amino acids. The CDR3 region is CASSSIKTGATEAFF. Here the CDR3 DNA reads TGTGCCAGCAGCTCGATTAAGACAGGGGCCACTGAAGCTTTCTTT.

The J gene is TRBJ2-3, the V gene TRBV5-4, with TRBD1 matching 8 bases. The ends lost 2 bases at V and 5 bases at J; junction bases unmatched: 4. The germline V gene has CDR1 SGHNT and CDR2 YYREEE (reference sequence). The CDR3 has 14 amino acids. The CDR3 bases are TGTGCCAGCAGCTTCGCAGGGGGCGGAGATACGCAGTATTTT. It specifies CASSFAGGGDTQYF.

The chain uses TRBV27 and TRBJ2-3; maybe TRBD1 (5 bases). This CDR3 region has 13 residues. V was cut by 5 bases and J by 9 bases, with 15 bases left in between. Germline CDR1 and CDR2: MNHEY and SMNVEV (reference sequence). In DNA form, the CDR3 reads TGTGCCAGCAGTCCCGGCTCAGGGTACACGCAGTATTTT. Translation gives CASSPGSGYTQYF.

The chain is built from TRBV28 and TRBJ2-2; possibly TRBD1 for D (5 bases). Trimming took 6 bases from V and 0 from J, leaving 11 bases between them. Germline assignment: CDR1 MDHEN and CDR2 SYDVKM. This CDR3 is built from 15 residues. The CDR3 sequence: CASRPTASNTGELFF. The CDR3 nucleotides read TGTGCCAGCAGACCGACAGCCTCGAACACCGGGGAGCTGTTTTTT.

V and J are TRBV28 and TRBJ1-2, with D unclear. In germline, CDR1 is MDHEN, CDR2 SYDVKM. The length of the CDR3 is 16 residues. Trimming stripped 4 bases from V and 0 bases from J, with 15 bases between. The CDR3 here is CASSSATEETNYGYTF. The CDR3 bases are TGTGCCAGCAGTTCTGCGACTGAAGAAACTAACTATGGCTACACCTTC.

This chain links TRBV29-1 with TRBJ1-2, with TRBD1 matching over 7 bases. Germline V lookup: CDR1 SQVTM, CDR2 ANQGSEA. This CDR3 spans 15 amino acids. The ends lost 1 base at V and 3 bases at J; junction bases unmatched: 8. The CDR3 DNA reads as TGCAGCGTTGAAGCGAGACAGGGCCTGGACTATGGCTACACCTTC. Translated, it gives CSVEARQGLDYGYTF. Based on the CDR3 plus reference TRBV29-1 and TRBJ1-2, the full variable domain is SAVISQKPSRDICQRGTSLTIQCQVDSQVTMMFWYRQQPGQSLTLIATANQGSEATYESGFVIDKFPISRPNLTFSTLTVSNMSPEDSSIYLCSVEARQGLDYGYTFGSGTRLTVV.

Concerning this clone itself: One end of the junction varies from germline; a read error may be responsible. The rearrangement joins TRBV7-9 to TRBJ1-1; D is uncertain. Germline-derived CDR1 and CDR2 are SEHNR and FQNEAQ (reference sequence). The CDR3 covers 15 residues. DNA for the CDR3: TGCGCCAGCAGCCAAGATCTTGTCTCGGGAACTGAAGCTTTCTTT. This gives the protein CASSQDLVSGTEAFF.

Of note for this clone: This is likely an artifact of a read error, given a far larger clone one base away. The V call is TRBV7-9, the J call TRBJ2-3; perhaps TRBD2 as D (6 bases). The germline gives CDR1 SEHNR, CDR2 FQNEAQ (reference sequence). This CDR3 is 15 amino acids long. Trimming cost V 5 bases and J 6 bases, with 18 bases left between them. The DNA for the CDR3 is TGTGCCAGCAGCCCACCGACGGGGGAGACGGATACGCAGTATTTT. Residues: CASSPPTGETDTQYF.

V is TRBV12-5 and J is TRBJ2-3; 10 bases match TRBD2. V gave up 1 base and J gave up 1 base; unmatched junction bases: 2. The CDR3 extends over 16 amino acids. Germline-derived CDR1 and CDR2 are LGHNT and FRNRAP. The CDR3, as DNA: TGTGCTAGTGGTTTGGAGAGCGGGGGGGGCACAGATACGCAGTATTTT. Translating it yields CASGLESGGGTDTQYF.

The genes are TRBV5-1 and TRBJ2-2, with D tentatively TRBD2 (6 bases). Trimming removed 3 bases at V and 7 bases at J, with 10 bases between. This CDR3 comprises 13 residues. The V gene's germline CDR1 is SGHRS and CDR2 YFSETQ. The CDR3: CASSSSAGGELFF. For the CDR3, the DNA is TGCGCCAGCAGCTCTAGCGCGGGCGGGGAGCTGTTTTTT. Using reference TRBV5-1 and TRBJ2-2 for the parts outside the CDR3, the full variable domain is KAGVTQTPRYLIKTRGQQVTLSCSPISGHRSVSWYQQTPGQGLQFLFEYFSETQRNKGNFPGRFSGRQFSNSRSEMNVSTLELGDSALYLCASSSSAGGELFFGEGSRLTVL.

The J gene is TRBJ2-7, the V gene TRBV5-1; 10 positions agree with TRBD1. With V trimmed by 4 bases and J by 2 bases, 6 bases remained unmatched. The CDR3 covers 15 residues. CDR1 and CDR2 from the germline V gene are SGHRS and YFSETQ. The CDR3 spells CASSPGTGEAYEQYF. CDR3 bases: TGCGCCAGCAGCCCCGGGACAGGGGAGGCCTACGAGCAGTACTTC.

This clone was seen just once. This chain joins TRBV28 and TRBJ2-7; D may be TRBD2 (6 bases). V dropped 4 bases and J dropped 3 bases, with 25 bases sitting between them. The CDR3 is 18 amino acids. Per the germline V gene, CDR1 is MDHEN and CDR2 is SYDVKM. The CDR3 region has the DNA TGTGCCAGCAGTTCCCCCCTTTTAGTGGAGGGACCCGTCTACGAGCAGTACTTC. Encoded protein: CASSSPLLVEGPVYEQYF.

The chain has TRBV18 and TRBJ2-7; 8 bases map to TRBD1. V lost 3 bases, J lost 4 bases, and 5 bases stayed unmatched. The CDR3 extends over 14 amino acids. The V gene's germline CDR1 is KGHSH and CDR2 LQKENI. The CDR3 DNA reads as TGTGCCAGCTCACCCGGACAGGGAAAATACGAGCAGTACTTC. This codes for CASSPGQGKYEQYF.

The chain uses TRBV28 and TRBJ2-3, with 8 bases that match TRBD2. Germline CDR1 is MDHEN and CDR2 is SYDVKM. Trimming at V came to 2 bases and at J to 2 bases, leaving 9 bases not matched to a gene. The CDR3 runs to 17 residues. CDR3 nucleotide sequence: TGTGCCAGCAGTTTAGAACAGACCGGGGGGGCCACAGATACGCAGTATTTT. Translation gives CASSLEQTGGATDTQYF.

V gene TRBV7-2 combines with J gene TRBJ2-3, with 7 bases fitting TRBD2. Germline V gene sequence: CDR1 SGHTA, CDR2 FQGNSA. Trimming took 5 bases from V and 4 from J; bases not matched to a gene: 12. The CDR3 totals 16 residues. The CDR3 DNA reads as TGTGCCAGCAGCCGAATGCGGGGGTATGGAGCAGATACGCAGTATTTT. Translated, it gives CASSRMRGYGADTQYF.

CDR3 coding DNA: TGTGCCATTGGATACGGGACAGGGGAAGAGACCCAGTACTTC. Translating it yields CAIGYGTGEETQYF. V is TRBV10-3 and J is TRBJ2-5; 10 nucleotides agree with TRBD1. V lost 9 bases and J lost 3; bases outside the gene matches: 7. Per germline, CDR1 ENHRY and CDR2 SYGVKD. The CDR3 covers 14 residues.

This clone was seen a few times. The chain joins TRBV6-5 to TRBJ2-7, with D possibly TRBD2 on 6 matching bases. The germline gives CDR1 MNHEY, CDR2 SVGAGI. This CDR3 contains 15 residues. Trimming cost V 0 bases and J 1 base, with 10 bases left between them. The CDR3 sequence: CASSYSAGRSYEQYF. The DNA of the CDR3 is TGTGCCAGCAGTTACTCCGCAGGGAGGTCCTACGAGCAGTACTTC.

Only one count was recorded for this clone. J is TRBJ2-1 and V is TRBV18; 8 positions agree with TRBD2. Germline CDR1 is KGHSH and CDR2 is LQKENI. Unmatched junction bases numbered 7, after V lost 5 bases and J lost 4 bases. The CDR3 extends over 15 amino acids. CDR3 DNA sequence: TGTGCCAGCTCAGATACTGGCGGGGGGTACAATGAGCAGTTCTTC. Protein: CASSDTGGGYNEQFF.